Listed below are T cell receptor beta chains from one sample, sequenced in a study of blood T cells in healthy people across ages. TCRdb analysed the 5' RACE reads with MiXCR anew, one entry per CDR3 protein. The table shows around 990,000 distinct CDR3 sequences, with 35% to 45% occurring only once. The specimen was blood. The source of these receptors is a man aged 18 to 30 in good health. Each CDR3 is given with its conserved first and last residue. The order of the fields is clone size, D gene, V gene, J gene, CDR3 DNA, CDR3 protein. D genes are given only for firm matches. Expanded clones are given a class, and other clones once, few, many or no size at all.

abundance: NA; d_gene: TRBD2; v_gene: TRBV4-3; j_gene: TRBJ2-1; CDR3nt: TGCGCCAGCAGCCTCCGAGCTAGCGGGGGGGCGAATGAGCAGTTCTTC; CDR3aa: CASSLRASGGANEQFF
abundance: few; d_gene: TRBD1; v_gene: TRBV20-1; j_gene: TRBJ1-6; CDR3nt: TGCAGTGCGGAAGGACAGGGAAGGGATTCACCCCTCCACTTT; CDR3aa: CSAEGQGRDSPLHF
abundance: NA; d_gene: NA; v_gene: TRBV28; j_gene: TRBJ1-1; CDR3nt: TGTGCCAGCACCCCAGCGTGGGGAGAGAACACTGAAGCTTTCTTT; CDR3aa: CASTPAWGENTEAFF
abundance: NA; d_gene: NA; v_gene: TRBV12-3/TRBV12-4; j_gene: TRBJ2-3; CDR3nt: TGTGCCAGCAGTTTATTCGGACTAACCACAGATACGCAGTATTTT; CDR3aa: CASSLFGLTTDTQYF
abundance: few; d_gene: NA; v_gene: TRBV20-1; j_gene: TRBJ1-1; CDR3nt: TGCAGTGCTAGAGTATCCCCGAACACTGAAGCTTTCTTT; CDR3aa: CSARVSPNTEAFF
abundance: NA; d_gene: NA; v_gene: TRBV6-2/TRBV6-3; j_gene: TRBJ2-3; CDR3nt: TGTGCCAGCAGGCAAGTGGGGGATACGCAGTATTTT; CDR3aa: CASRQVGDTQYF
abundance: NA; d_gene: NA; v_gene: TRBV12-5; j_gene: TRBJ1-1; CDR3nt: TGTGCTAGCGGGGACACCCTAAGCGAAGCTTTCTTT; CDR3aa: CASGDTLSEAFF
abundance: few; d_gene: NA; v_gene: TRBV20-1; j_gene: TRBJ2-1; CDR3nt: TGCAGTGCTAGAGTGCAGGGGATGTACAATGAGCAGTTCTTC; CDR3aa: CSARVQGMYNEQFF
abundance: few; d_gene: TRBD1; v_gene: TRBV20-1; j_gene: TRBJ1-6; CDR3nt: TGCAGTGCTAGACCACAGGGGGAAATTAATTCACCCCTCCACTTT; CDR3aa: CSARPQGEINSPLHF
abundance: few; d_gene: TRBD2; v_gene: TRBV6-5; j_gene: TRBJ2-1; CDR3nt: TGTGCCAGCAGTTACTCAGCGGGGGGGCTCGATGAGCAGTTCTTC; CDR3aa: CASSYSAGGLDEQFF
abundance: few; d_gene: NA; v_gene: TRBV7-2; j_gene: TRBJ1-1; CDR3nt: TGTGCCAGCAGCGTCGCAGGGGACCCTGAAGCTTTCTTT; CDR3aa: CASSVAGDPEAFF
abundance: NA; d_gene: NA; v_gene: TRBV12-3/TRBV12-4; j_gene: TRBJ1-4; CDR3nt: TGTGCCAGCGGAAGTGGTGAAAAACTGTTTTTT; CDR3aa: CASGSGEKLFF
abundance: NA; d_gene: NA; v_gene: TRBV3-1; j_gene: TRBJ1-1; CDR3nt: TGTGCCAGCAGCCAAATAGCGGACACTGAAGCTTTCTTT; CDR3aa: CASSQIADTEAFF
abundance: NA; d_gene: NA; v_gene: TRBV7-2; j_gene: TRBJ1-2; CDR3nt: TGTGCCGGCAGCACCCGGACCGGCTACACCTTC; CDR3aa: CAGSTRTGYTF
abundance: few; d_gene: NA; v_gene: TRBV20-1; j_gene: TRBJ1-1; CDR3nt: TGCAGACTCGGCGAGGTAATGAACACTGAAGCTTTCTTT; CDR3aa: CRLGEVMNTEAFF
abundance: few; d_gene: TRBD1; v_gene: TRBV7-9; j_gene: TRBJ2-1; CDR3nt: TGTGCCAGCAGCTTACTTGGGGGTCAGGGGGTCGATGAGCAGTTCTTC; CDR3aa: CASSLLGGQGVDEQFF
abundance: NA; d_gene: NA; v_gene: TRBV7-2; j_gene: TRBJ2-1; CDR3nt: TGTGCCAGCAGCCTCGGTTGGGCCAAGAATGAGCAGTTCTTC; CDR3aa: CASSLGWAKNEQFF
abundance: NA; d_gene: NA; v_gene: TRBV4-2; j_gene: TRBJ1-2; CDR3nt: TGTGCCAGCAGCCAAGCTACATTAGGCTACACCTTC; CDR3aa: CASSQATLGYTF
abundance: few; d_gene: TRBD1; v_gene: TRBV7-2; j_gene: TRBJ2-1; CDR3nt: TGTGCCAGCAGCATCGGACAGGGGATGGGTGAGCAGTTCTTC; CDR3aa: CASSIGQGMGEQFF
abundance: few; d_gene: NA; v_gene: TRBV28; j_gene: TRBJ2-1; CDR3nt: TGTGCCAGCAGTTTAACAGCCTTTTACAATGAGCAGTTCTTC; CDR3aa: CASSLTAFYNEQFF
abundance: NA; d_gene: TRBD1; v_gene: TRBV29-1; j_gene: TRBJ2-3; CDR3nt: TGCAGCGGGGGACAGGGAGCCAACACAGATACGCAGTATTTT; CDR3aa: CSGGQGANTDTQYF
abundance: NA; d_gene: TRBD1; v_gene: TRBV4-1; j_gene: TRBJ2-7; CDR3nt: TGCGCCAGCAGCCAACTGACAGGGTCTCATTACGAGCAGTACTTC; CDR3aa: CASSQLTGSHYEQYF